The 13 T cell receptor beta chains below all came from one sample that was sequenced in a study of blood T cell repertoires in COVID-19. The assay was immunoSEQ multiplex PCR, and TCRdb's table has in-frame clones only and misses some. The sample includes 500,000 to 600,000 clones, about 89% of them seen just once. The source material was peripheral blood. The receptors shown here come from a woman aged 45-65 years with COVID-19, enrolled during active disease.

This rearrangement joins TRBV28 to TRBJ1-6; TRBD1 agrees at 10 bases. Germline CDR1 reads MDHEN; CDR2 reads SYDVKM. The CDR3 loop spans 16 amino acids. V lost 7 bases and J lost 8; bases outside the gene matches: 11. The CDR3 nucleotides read TGTGCCAGCAATTTGCGCCTCGGGACAGGGGATTCACCCCTCCACTTT. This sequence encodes CASNLRLGTGDSPLHF.

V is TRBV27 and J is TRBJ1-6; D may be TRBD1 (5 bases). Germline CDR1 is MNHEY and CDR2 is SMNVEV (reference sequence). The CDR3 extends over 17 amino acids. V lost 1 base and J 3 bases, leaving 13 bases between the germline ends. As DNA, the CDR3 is TGTGCCAGCAGTTTATTCCTCGACAGCAGCTATAATTCACCCCTCCACTTT. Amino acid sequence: CASSLFLDSSYNSPLHF.

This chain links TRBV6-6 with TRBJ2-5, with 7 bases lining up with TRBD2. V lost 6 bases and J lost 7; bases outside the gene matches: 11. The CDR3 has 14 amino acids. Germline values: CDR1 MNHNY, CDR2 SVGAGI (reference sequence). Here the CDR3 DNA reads TGTGCCAGCAGCCCCCGGGGGGAAAGAGGGACCCAGTACTTC. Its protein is CASSPRGERGTQYF.

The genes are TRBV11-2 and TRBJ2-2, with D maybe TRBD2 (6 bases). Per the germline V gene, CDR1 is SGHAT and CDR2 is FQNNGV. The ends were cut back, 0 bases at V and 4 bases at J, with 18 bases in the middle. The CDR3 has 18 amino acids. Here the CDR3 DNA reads TGTGCCAGCAGCTTAGATCCTTCGACTAGTTGGGGCACCGGGGAGCTGTTTTTT. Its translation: CASSLDPSTSWGTGELFF. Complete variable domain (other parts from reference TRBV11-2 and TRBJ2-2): EAGVAQSPRYKIIEKRQSVAFWCNPISGHATLYWYQQILGQGPKLLIQFQNNGVVDDSQLPKDRFSAERLKGVDSTLKIQPAKLEDSAVYLCASSLDPSTSWGTGELFFGEGSRLTVL.

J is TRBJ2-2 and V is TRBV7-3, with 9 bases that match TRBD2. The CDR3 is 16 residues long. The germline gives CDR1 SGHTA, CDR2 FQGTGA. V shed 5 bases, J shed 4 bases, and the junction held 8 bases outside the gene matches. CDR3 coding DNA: TGTGCCAGCAGCCGAGAGGCGGGGGGGATCACCGGGGAGCTGTTTTTT. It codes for CASSREAGGITGELFF.

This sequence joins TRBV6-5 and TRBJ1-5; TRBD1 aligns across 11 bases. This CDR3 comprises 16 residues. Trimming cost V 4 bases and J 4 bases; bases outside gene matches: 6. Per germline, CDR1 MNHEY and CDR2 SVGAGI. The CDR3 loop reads CASSSLGTGGNQPQHF. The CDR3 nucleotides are TGTGCCAGCAGTTCCCTCGGGACAGGGGGAAATCAGCCCCAGCATTTT.

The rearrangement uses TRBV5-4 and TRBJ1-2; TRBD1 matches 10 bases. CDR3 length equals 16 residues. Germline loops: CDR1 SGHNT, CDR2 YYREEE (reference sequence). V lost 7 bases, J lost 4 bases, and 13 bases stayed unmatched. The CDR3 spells CASGIPGQGVPYGYTF. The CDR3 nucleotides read TGTGCCAGCGGCATACCAGGACAGGGGGTGCCCTATGGCTACACCTTC.

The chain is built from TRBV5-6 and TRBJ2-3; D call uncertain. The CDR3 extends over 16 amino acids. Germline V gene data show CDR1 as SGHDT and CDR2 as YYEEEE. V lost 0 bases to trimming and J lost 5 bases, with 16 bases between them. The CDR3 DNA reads TGTGCCAGCAGCTTGGGGCCACCGGTCACGGGAGATACGCAGTATTTT. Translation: CASSLGPPVTGDTQYF.

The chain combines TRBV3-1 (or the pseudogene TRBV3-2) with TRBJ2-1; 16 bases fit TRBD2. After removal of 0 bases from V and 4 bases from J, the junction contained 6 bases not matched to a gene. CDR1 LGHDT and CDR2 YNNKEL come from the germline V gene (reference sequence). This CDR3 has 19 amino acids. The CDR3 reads CASSQEGLAGGFSYNEQFF. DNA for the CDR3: TGTGCCAGCAGCCAAGAGGGACTAGCGGGGGGGTTTTCATACAATGAGCAGTTCTTC.

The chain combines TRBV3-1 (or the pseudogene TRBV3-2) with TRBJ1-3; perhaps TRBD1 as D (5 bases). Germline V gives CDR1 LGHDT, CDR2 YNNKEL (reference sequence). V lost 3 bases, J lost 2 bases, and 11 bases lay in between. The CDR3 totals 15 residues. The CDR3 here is CASSHLLGPGNTIYF. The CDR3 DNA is TGTGCCAGCAGCCACCTACTGGGGCCTGGAAACACCATATATTTT.

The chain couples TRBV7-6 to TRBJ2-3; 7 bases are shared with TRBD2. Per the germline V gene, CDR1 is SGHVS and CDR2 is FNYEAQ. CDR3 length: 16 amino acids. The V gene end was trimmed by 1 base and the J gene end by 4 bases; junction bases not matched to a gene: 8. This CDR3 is CASSLEARTSSDTQYF. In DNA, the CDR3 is TGTGCCAGCAGCTTAGAAGCCCGGACTAGTTCAGATACGCAGTATTTT.

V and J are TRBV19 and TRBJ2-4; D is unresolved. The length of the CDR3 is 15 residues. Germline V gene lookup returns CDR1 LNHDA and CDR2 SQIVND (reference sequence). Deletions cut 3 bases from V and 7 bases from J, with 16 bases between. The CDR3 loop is CASSISAGYGNIQYF. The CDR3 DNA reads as TGTGCCAGTAGTATCTCTGCTGGGTACGGGAACATTCAGTACTTC.

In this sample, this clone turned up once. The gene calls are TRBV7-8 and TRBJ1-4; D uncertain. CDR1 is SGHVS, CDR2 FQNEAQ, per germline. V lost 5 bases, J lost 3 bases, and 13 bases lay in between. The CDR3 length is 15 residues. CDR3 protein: CASSPGLMANEKLFF. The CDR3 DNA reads TGTGCCAGCAGCCCAGGACTTATGGCTAATGAAAAACTGTTTTTT.